Here is one TCR beta chain with its context. The CDR3 length is 14 residues. The sample comes from a study of CD8 T cells in Susac syndrome. High-throughput TCR beta sequencing covered peripheral CD8+ and CD4+ T cells. The multiple sclerosis controls comprised treatment-naive patients whose relapsing-remitting disease was stable or active. When the RNA was reverse transcribed, random hexamers were used with an input of roughly 0.45 to 1 ug. Across 54 Vbeta and 13 Jbeta, TCR beta CDR3 was amplified with immunoSEQ multiplex PCR. MiXCR was run by TCRdb on the immunoSEQ multiplex PCR reads, yielding one entry per CDR3 protein. The sample contains about 180,000 distinct CDR3 sequences, 90% to 97% of which appear only once.

This receptor was taken from a human donor with multiple sclerosis. The rearrangement uses TRBV21-1 and TRBJ1-5. TRBV21-1 is labeled a pseudogene. Input material: CD4+ T cells from PBMCs. This CDR3 reads CASKAGRARQPQHF. Here the CDR3 DNA reads TGTGCCAGCAAGGCAGGCAGGGCCCGTCAGCCCCAGCATTTT.